This TCR beta chain was found in a study of regulatory T cells in long-lasting Graves disease. Findings and limits, study-wide: Small numbers of samples may have cut accuracy. Patients with persistent disease showed a bias toward TRBV28, TRBJ1-2 and TRBJ2-5.

A few counts support this clonotype. The antigen is not known. To make TCR beta libraries, researchers used iRepertoire HTBI primers and Arm-PCR of CDR3 regions. One entry per CDR3 protein, called by TCRdb with MiXCR from the multiplex PCR reads. The table has about 470,000 distinct CDR3 sequences, less than 25% seen once. Regarding time point: persistent/refractory GD, antithyroid drugs over 5 years with positive TRAb. Extracted RNA from PBMCs served as the source of the TCR library. American Thyroid Association guidelines served as the basis for diagnosing Graves' disease. Patients were enrolled at an endocrinology department in Xi'an, China. CDR1 is MNHEY, CDR2 SMNVEV, per germline (reference sequence). The V and J ends lost 0 bases and 2 bases respectively, with 14 bases between them. The CDR3 totals 18 residues.

The chain employs TRBV27 and TRBJ2-6; D may be TRBD1 (6 bases). The source was peripheral blood mononuclear cells (PBMCs), collected when the disease was refractory, from a patient treated with antithyroid drugs. This TCR came from a female donor with Graves disease. The CDR3: CASSLSRGRGAGANVLTF. The DNA for the CDR3 is TGTGCCAGCAGTTTATCGAGGGGCAGGGGCGCTGGGGCCAACGTCCTGACTTTC. The variable domain in full, with the rest retrieved from reference TRBV27 and TRBJ2-6, is EAQVTQNPRYLITVTGKKLTVTCSQNMNHEYMSWYRQDPGLGLRQIYYSMNVEVTDKGDVPEGYKVSRKEKRNFPLILESPSPNQTSLYFCASSLSRGRGAGANVLTFGAGSRLTVL.